A selection of T cell receptor beta chains follows, all from one sample in a study of technical replicates of blood from several donors. Profiling relied on immunoSEQ multiplex PCR, and the TCRdb table lists in-frame clones only, not all of them. The data hold 60,000 to 70,000 clones, with approximately 84% observed a single time. Sequencing used PBMCs. The receptors originated from a human donor in good health. Some clones in this sample may be carry-over from other donors' samples. Both conserved end residues are part of each CDR3. D genes are given only for firm matches. Size values are once, few and many counts, or a class for expanded clones, and some rows have none.

CASSPGGSGANVLTF,TGTGCCAGCTCACCGGGGGGGTCGGGGGCCAACGTCCTGACTTTC,TRBV18,NA,TRBD2,TRBJ2-6
CASVWGSGGQFSYEQYF,TGCGCCAGCGTATGGGGTAGCGGGGGACAATTTTCCTACGAGCAGTACTTC,TRBV23-1,NA,TRBD2,TRBJ2-7
CASSWDRANNQPQHF,TGTGCCAGCTCCTGGGACAGGGCGAACAATCAGCCCCAGCATTTT,TRBV18,NA,TRBD1,TRBJ1-5
CASSLNSGKGTGELFF,TGCGCCAGCAGCTTGAATTCAGGGAAGGGCACCGGGGAGCTGTTTTTT,TRBV5-1,few,NA,TRBJ2-2
CASSIWTRDGYTF,TGTGCCAGTAGTATCTGGACAAGGGATGGCTACACCTTC,TRBV19,NA,NA,TRBJ1-2
CASSFRGIGYNEQFF,TGCGCCAGCAGCTTCCGCGGGATAGGGTACAATGAGCAGTTCTTC,TRBV5-1,NA,NA,TRBJ2-1
CASSVSGAGNTIYF,TGTGCCAGCAGCGTCTCAGGGGCGGGAAACACCATATATTTT,TRBV5-4,NA,NA,TRBJ1-3
CASSSSLVSGGAGNEQFF,TGTGCCAGCAGCTCCTCCCTAGTCAGCGGGGGGGCTGGCAATGAGCAGTTCTTC,TRBV7-8,NA,TRBD2,TRBJ2-1
CASSQVKGVQETQYF,TGTGCCAGCAGCCAAGTAAAGGGGGTACAAGAGACCCAGTACTTC,TRBV14,NA,NA,TRBJ2-5
CASSASPGLAGSYEQYF,TGTGCCAGCTCAGCCAGTCCGGGACTAGCGGGCTCCTACGAGCAGTACTTC,TRBV18,NA,TRBD2,TRBJ2-7
CASSEGTGSNQPQHF,TGTGCCAGCAGTGAAGGGACAGGTAGCAATCAGCCCCAGCATTTT,TRBV2,NA,TRBD1,TRBJ1-5
CASSGEPNEKLFF,TGTGCCAGCTCGGGTGAGCCCAATGAAAAACTGTTTTTT,TRBV5-4,NA,NA,TRBJ1-4
CAIRSGSDPSGNTIYF,TGTGCCATCAGATCAGGGTCGGATCCTTCGGGAAACACCATATATTTT,TRBV10-3,NA,NA,TRBJ1-3
CASSLRYSPNEKLFF,TGTGCCAGCAGCTTACGGTACAGTCCAAATGAAAAACTGTTTTTT,TRBV13,NA,NA,TRBJ1-4
CASSRRDMNTGELFF,TGTGCCAGCAGCCGCCGGGACATGAACACCGGGGAGCTGTTTTTT,TRBV7-9,NA,NA,TRBJ2-2
CASSGGQGFSSPLHF,TGCGCCAGCAGCGGAGGACAGGGTTTCTCTTCACCCCTCCACTTT,TRBV4-1,NA,TRBD1,TRBJ1-6
CAWSVMGTVVADTQYF,TGTGCCTGGAGTGTAATGGGGACAGTGGTTGCAGATACGCAGTATTTT,TRBV30,NA,TRBD1,TRBJ2-3
CASSLTTGPNTEAFF,TGCGCCAGCAGCCTTACGACAGGGCCGAACACTGAAGCTTTCTTT,TRBV4-1,few,TRBD1,TRBJ1-1
CASSPTVTMNTEAFF,TGTGCCAGCAGCCCCACTGTAACCATGAACACTGAAGCTTTCTTT,TRBV7-2,many,NA,TRBJ1-1
CAISEMGPGSNQPQHF,TGTGCCATCAGTGAGATGGGCCCTGGGAGCAATCAGCCCCAGCATTTT,TRBV10-3,NA,NA,TRBJ1-5
CASSPRFLAGPFREQFF,TGTGCCAGCAGCCCCCGGTTCTTAGCGGGACCTTTCAGAGAGCAGTTCTTC,TRBV7-9,once,TRBD2,TRBJ2-1
CASSLAQGLAGGYEQYF,TGTGCCAGCAGCTTAGCCCAAGGACTAGCGGGGGGCTACGAGCAGTACTTC,TRBV7-2,once,TRBD2,TRBJ2-7
CASGPGVADEQFF,TGTGCTAGTGGTCCCGGGGTAGCGGATGAGCAGTTCTTC,TRBV12-5,NA,NA,TRBJ2-1
CASSRTTWGVNEKLFF,TGTGCCAGCTCACGGACAACATGGGGGGTTAATGAAAAACTGTTTTTT,TRBV18,NA,NA,TRBJ1-4
CASSLGGQGGQPQHF,TGTGCCAGCAGCTTAGGGGGACAGGGAGGTCAGCCCCAGCATTTT,TRBV7-2,NA,TRBD1,TRBJ1-5
CASSQPGGAYNEQFF,TGTGCCAGCAGCCAACCGGGAGGGGCCTACAATGAGCAGTTCTTC,TRBV14,NA,TRBD2,TRBJ2-1